This paragraph covers one T cell receptor beta chain sequence. CDR3 length: 16 amino acids. Trimming left V 4 bases short and J 0 bases short, with 12 bases between. Germline V CDR1 and CDR2: MRHNA, SNTAGT. Authors' processing steps: Reference gene primer amplification gave nucleated cell count estimates. TCRdb's copy holds only in-frame clones and misses some; the assay was immunoSEQ multiplex PCR. Clone size and V and J calls were adopted from that table, with D and trimming inferred from the DNA. The sample lists about 520,000 clones; roughly 88% were seen once. The sample originates from a study of blood T cell repertoires in COVID-19. In the study overall: Donors in the United States, Italy and Spain gave samples during acute or convalescent COVID-19. From T cells, B-cell-depleted T cells, or PBMCs came the material, which was cDNA or gDNA.

The chain has TRBV6-4 and TRBJ2-2; possible D gene TRBD1, 6 bases. The material sequenced was peripheral blood. This TCR was recovered from a human donor in a cohort sampled during active COVID-19. The CDR3 DNA is TGTGCCAGCAGTGTGTTCGGGACAACGAACACCGGGGAGCTGTTTTTT. It codes for CASSVFGTTNTGELFF.